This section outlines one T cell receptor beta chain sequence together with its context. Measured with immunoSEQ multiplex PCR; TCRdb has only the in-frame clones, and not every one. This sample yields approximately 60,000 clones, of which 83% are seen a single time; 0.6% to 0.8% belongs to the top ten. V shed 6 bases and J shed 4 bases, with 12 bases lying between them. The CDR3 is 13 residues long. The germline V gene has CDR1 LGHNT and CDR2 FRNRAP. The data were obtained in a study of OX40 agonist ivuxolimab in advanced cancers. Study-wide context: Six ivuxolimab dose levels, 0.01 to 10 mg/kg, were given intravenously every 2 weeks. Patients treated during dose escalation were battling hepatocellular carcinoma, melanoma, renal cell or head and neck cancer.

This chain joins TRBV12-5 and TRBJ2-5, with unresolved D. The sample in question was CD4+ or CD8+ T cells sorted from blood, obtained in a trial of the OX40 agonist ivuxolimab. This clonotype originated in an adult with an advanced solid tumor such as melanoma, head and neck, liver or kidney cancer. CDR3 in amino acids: CASGHIARETQYF. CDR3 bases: TGTGCTAGTGGCCACATCGCGAGAGAGACCCAGTACTTC. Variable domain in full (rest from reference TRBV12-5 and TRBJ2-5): DARVTQTPRHKVTEMGQEVTMRCQPILGHNTVFWYRQTMMQGLELLAYFRNRAPLDDSGMPKDRFSAEMPDATLATLKIQPSEPRDSAVYFCASGHIARETQYFGPGTRLLVL.